This record looks at one TCR beta chain sequence and its context. As yet, its antigen is unknown. Trimming pared 4 bases from V and 13 bases from J, leaving 17 bases between. This CDR3 comprises 13 residues. The V gene's germline CDR1 is SEHNR and CDR2 FQNEAQ (reference sequence). Time point: pretreatment peripheral blood. The cohort comprised individuals with locally advanced or metastatic urothelial carcinoma. Patients each gave 1 to 8 samples, pretreatment and on-treatment. Here immunoSEQ multiplex PCR was the method, and the copy in TCRdb shows in-frame clones only, minus some. The sample includes 85,000 to 95,000 clones, about 89% of them seen just once. This sample is drawn from a study of PD-L1 blockade in urothelial cancer. At the level of the study: Blood analysis took place 3 weeks (second dose) and 6 weeks after treatment start. Study findings and constraints: Clonality of blood TCR below the median before treatment predicted better survival.

The TCR comes from a woman older than 75 with urothelial cancer. The chain combines TRBV7-9 with TRBJ2-1, with D perhaps matching TRBD2 (6 bases). This specimen was PBMCs, taken around atezolizumab (anti-PD-L1) treatment. Written as DNA, the CDR3 is TGTGCCAGCAGCTCTCGGGATCCGGAGGGCCAGTTCTTC. The encoded protein is CASSSRDPEGQFF.